The clone carrying this TCR beta chain was seen a handful of times. This CDR3 region has 15 residues. V lost 0 bases to trimming and J lost 1 base, with 9 bases between them. Germline V lookup: CDR1 SGHRS, CDR2 YFSETQ. The sample is drawn from a study of T cells after yellow fever vaccination. Using its own MiXCR run on the 5' RACE reads, TCRdb lists one record per CDR3 protein. The repertoire has 300,000 to 450,000 distinct CDR3 sequences, 8% to 9.5% of them found once; the top ten carry 15% to 20%. Sequencing was performed on PBMCs, taken about 41 days after the first yellow fever vaccination. The clonotype originates from a man between 18 and 29 years old who received the YFV17D yellow fever vaccine. V gene TRBV5-1 combines with J gene TRBJ2-3, with D tentatively TRBD2 (6 bases). In DNA form, the CDR3 reads TGCGCCAGCAGCTTGGTGGGACTTGGCACAGATACGCAGTATTTT. Translation: CASSLVGLGTDTQYF.